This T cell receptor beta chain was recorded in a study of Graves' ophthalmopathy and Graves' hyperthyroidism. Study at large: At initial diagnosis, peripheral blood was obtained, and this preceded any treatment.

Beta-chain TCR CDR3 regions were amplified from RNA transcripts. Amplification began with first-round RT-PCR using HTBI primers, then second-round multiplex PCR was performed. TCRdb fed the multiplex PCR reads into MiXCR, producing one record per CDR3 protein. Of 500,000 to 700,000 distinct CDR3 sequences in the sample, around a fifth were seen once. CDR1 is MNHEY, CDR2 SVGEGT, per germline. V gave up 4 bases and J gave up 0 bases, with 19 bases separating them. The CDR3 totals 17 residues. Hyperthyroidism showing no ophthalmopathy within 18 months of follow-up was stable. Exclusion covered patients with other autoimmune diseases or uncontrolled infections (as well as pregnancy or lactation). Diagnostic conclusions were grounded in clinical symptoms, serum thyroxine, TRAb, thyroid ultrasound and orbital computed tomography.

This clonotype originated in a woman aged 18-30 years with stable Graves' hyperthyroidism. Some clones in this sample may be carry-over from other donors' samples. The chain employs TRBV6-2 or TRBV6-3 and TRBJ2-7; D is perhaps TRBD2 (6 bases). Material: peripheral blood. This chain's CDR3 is CASSWSGWAGSSYEQYF. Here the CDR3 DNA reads TGTGCCAGCAGTTGGAGCGGGTGGGCGGGGAGCTCCTACGAGCAGTACTTC.